This entry concerns a single T cell receptor (beta chain). Its antigen is not identified. This sample was taken from a study of cytomegalovirus exposure and HLA in healthy donors. Looking at the study overall: A prior study identified approximately 110 million unique TCR beta sequences from 200 million or so T cells. Findings and limits, study-wide: Later analysis suggested most CMV-associated TCR beta chains were HLA-restricted.

V lost 2 bases and J 5 bases, leaving 8 bases between the germline ends. Germline lookup yields CDR1 LGHNA and CDR2 YSLEER. This CDR3 contains 13 residues. PCR used 60 Vbeta primers and 13 Jbeta primers. TCRdb's copy holds only in-frame clones and misses some; the assay was immunoSEQ multiplex PCR. The table includes 150,000 to 200,000 clones, over 75% detected once. Sequenced sample: PBMCs. The chain links TRBV4-3 to TRBJ2-3; D remains unclear. The TCR comes from a boy aged 2 to 10 in good health and CMV-seronegative. As DNA, the CDR3 is TGCGCCAGCAGCCAATTGACGGGAGATACGCAGTATTTT. The encoded protein is CASSQLTGDTQYF.